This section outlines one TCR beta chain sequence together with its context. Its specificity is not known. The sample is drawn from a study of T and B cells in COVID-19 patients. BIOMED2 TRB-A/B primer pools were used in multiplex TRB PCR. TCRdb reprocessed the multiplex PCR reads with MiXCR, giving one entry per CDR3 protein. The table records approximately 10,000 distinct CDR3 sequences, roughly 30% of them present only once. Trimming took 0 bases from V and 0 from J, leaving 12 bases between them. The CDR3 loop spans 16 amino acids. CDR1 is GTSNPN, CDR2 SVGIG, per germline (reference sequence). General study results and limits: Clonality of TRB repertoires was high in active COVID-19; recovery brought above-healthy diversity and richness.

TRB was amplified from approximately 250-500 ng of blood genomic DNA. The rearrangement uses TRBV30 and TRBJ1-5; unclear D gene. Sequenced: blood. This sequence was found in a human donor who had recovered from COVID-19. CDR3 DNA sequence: TGTGCCTGGAGTGTTATTAACGGATATAGCAATCAGCCCCAGCATTTT. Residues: CAWSVINGYSNQPQHF.